The entry below gives a single T cell receptor beta chain sequence along with its context. The antigen is not known. With 0 bases clipped from V and 6 bases from J, the junction kept 4 bases outside the gene matches. Germline V gene lookup returns CDR1 LGHNA and CDR2 YSLEER. The CDR3 is 15 amino acids. Each cDNA held unique molecular identifiers, and template switching gave it a universal primer site. TCRdb analysed the 5' RACE reads with MiXCR anew, one entry per CDR3 protein. The table lists fewer than 550,000 distinct CDR3 sequences, over 11% of them singletons. This specimen comes from a study of identical twins. Findings and limits, study-wide: Models, which agreed with sharing between unrelated individuals, nonetheless underestimated the out-of-frame TCR alpha sharing seen in monozygotic twins.

This sample also appeared in a second study, on yellow fever vaccine responses in identical twins.

The receptor was isolated from a woman aged 18-30 years in good health. The rearrangement uses TRBV4-3 and TRBJ2-1, with 8 bases aligning to TRBD2. The specimen was CD4+ T cells sorted from blood. CDR3: CASSQDGGVSNEQFF. The DNA for the CDR3 is TGCGCCAGCAGCCAAGACGGGGGGGTAAGCAATGAGCAGTTCTTC.